What follows is one T cell receptor beta chain and its context. With a much larger clone just one base away, this may be a read error. This specimen belongs to a study of tumor-infiltrating lymphocytes in primary liver carcinoma. Turning to the study itself: Tissue type made little difference to sample yields of roughly 3.5 to 7.13 million productive TCRbeta reads.

The authors took blood RNA from unsorted whole blood and also extracted germline DNA. With around 490 ng total RNA as template and a constant-region primer, TCR beta cDNA was made. Amplification in three nested multiplex PCR rounds with slightly modified ARM-PCR gave rise to TCR beta libraries. The first two PCR rounds used TRBV1-TRBV30 primers with a Cbeta primer, 9 to 10 cycles each. Each CDR3 protein is one row after TCRdb ran MiXCR on the multiplex PCR reads. The sample includes 310,000 or so distinct CDR3 sequences, less than 75% of them seen just once. Germline-derived CDR1 and CDR2 are LGHNA and YSLEER. Trimming took 8 bases from V and 4 from J, leaving 14 bases between them. The CDR3 spans 13 residues.

This chain links TRBV4-3 with TRBJ2-5; perhaps TRBD2 as D (6 bases). The sample taken for sequencing was peripheral blood. This TCR was sampled from a man aged 40-55 years with primary liver carcinoma and hepatitis B virus infection. The CDR3 reads CASGPGVGETQYF. The CDR3 region has the DNA TGCGCCAGCGGCCCGGGAGTCGGAGAGACCCAGTACTTC.